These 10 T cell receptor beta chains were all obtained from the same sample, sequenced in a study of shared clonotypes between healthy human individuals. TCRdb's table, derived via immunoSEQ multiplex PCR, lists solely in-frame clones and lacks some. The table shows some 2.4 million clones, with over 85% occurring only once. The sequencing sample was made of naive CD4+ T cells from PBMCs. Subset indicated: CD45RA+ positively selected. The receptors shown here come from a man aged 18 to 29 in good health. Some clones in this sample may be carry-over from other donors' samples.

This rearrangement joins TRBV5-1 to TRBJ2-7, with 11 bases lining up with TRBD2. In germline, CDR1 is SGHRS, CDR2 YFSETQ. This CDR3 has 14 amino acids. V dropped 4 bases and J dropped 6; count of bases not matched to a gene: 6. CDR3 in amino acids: CASSPTSGSVEQYF. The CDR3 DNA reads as TGCGCCAGCAGCCCAACTAGCGGGAGTGTCGAGCAGTACTTC.

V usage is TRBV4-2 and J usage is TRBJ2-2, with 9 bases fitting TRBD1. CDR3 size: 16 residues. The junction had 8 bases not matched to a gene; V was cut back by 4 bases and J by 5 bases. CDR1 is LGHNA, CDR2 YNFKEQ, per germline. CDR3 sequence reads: CASSPMTGGATGELFF. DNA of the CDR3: TGTGCCAGCAGCCCCATGACAGGGGGTGCAACCGGGGAGCTGTTTTTT.

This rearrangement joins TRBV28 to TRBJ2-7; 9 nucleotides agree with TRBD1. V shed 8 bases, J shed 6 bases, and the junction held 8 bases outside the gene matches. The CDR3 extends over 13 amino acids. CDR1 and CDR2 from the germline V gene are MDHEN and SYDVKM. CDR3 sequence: CASVGQGPLEQYF. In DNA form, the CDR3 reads TGTGCCAGCGTGGGACAGGGCCCCCTCGAGCAGTACTTC. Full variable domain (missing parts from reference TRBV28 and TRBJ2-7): DVKVTQSSRYLVKRTGEKVFLECVQDMDHENMFWYRQDPGLGLRLIYFSYDVKMKEKGDIPEGYSVSREKKERFSLILESASTNQTSMYLCASVGQGPLEQYFGPGTRLTVT.

The CDR3 is CASSLGRGETDTQYF. The CDR3 DNA follows: TGTGCCAGCAGTTTAGGCAGGGGTGAGACAGATACGCAGTATTTT. The chain is built from TRBV28 and TRBJ2-3, with D possibly TRBD1 on 6 matching bases. The germline V and J ends were trimmed by 2 bases and 3 bases, with 12 bases remaining between them. Germline V gene sequence: CDR1 MDHEN, CDR2 SYDVKM. The CDR3 spans 15 residues.

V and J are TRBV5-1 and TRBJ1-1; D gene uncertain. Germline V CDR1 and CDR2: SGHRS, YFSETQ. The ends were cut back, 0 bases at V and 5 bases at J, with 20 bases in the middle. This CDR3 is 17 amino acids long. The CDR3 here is CASSLDSRARDPTEAFF. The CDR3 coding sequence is TGCGCCAGCAGCTTGGATAGTAGGGCTAGGGATCCAACTGAAGCTTTCTTT.

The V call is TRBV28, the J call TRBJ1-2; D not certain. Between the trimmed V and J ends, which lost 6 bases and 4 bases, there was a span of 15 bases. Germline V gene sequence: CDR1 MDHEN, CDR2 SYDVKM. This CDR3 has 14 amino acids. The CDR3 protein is CASSYTGMTYGYTF. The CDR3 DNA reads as TGTGCCAGCAGCTATACCGGGATGACCTATGGCTACACCTTC.

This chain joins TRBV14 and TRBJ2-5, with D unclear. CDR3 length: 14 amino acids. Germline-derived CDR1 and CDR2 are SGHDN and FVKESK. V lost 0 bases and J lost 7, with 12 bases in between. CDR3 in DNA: TGTGCCAGCAGCCAAGACCTCCTGGACGGGACCCAGTACTTC. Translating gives CASSQDLLDGTQYF.

CDR3 nucleotide sequence: TGTGCCAGCAGTTTATCAGGCAGGCCCCAGCATTTT. It is translated as CASSLSGRPQHF. This rearrangement joins TRBV28 to TRBJ1-5; no clear D gene. The CDR3 has 12 amino acids. The V end was cut by 1 base, the J end by 9 bases, with 7 bases between. From germline, CDR1 is MDHEN and CDR2 SYDVKM.

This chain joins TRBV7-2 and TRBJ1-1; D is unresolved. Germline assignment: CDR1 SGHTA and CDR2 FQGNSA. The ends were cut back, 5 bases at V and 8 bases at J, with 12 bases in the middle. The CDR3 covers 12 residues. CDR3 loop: CASSLKPGEAFF. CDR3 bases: TGTGCCAGCAGCCTGAAGCCGGGAGAAGCTTTCTTT.

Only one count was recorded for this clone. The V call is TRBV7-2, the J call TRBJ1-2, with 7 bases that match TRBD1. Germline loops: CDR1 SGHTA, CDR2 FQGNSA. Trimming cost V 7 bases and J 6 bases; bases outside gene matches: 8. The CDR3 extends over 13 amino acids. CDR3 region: CASIDTGVDGYTF. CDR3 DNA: TGTGCCAGCATTGATACAGGGGTCGATGGCTACACCTTC.